The clone carrying this TCR beta chain has at least ten counts. The time point denotes: before trial treatment. It was nivolumab, ipilimumab, aspirin, low-dose cyclophosphamide and low-dose radiotherapy that donors received. Alpha and beta chains were covered, as first-strand cDNA relied on TRAV- and TRBV-specific primers. The authors ran 15 to 20 PCR cycles to amplify TCRs with a constant-region primer and V-primer adapter. TCRdb recomputed calls from the reads with MiXCR, one row per CDR3 protein. Of tens of thousands of distinct CDR3 sequences listed, around 25% were seen once; the top ten hold around 5.7%. The data are from a study of low-dose radiotherapy and immunotherapy resistance in tumors. Study in general: Over 26 weeks, cohort 2 got 1 Gy every two weeks, reaching 13 Gy. Every six weeks patients received intravenous ipilimumab 1 mg/kg, and every two weeks they received intravenous nivolumab 240 mg.

CDR1 is SQVTM, CDR2 ANQGSEA, per germline. Between the trimmed V and J ends, which lost 7 bases and 0 bases, there was a span of 20 bases. The CDR3 is 16 amino acids. This TCR was recovered from a male donor with prostate cancer. Sequencing used PBMCs, obtained before treatment. This chain uses TRBV29-1 with TRBJ2-3, with D unresolved. The CDR3 region is CSGRWAMVGSTDTQYF. The CDR3 DNA reads as TGCAGCGGCCGTTGGGCCATGGTGGGGAGCACAGATACGCAGTATTTT.